Following are 21 T cell receptor beta chains from one sample sequenced in a study of identifying expanded T cells in peripheral blood. Assay: immunoSEQ multiplex PCR; the TCRdb copy retains only in-frame clones and omits some. The sample includes about 100,000 clones, 88% of them seen just once. Sequencing used blood. These receptors all come from a person aged 18 to 75 in good health.

This chain joins TRBV12-5 and TRBJ1-6; no clear D gene. Germline V lookup: CDR1 LGHNT, CDR2 FRNRAP. The CDR3 sequence is 15 residues long. The V and J ends lost 3 bases and 7 bases respectively, with 13 bases between them. Written as DNA, the CDR3 is TGTGCTAGTGGTTTCTTCCGGACCGGCAATTCACCCCTCCACTTT. Its protein is CASGFFRTGNSPLHF.

CDR3 nucleotide sequence: TGCGCCAGCAGCATACTAGGGGTTGCAAGCTCCTACGAGCAGTACTTC. Protein sequence: CASSILGVASSYEQYF. V gene TRBV5-1 combines with J gene TRBJ2-7; TRBD1 or TRBD2 may be the D gene (5 bases each). With 4 bases removed from V and 0 bases from J, the gap between germline ends came to 17 bases. Germline CDR1 and CDR2: SGHRS and YFSETQ. The CDR3 covers 16 residues.

The J gene is TRBJ2-1, the V gene TRBV6-5; 9 bases map to TRBD2. The germline CDR1 and CDR2 sequences are MNHEY and SVGAGI. J lost 6 bases, V lost 5 bases, and 2 bases had no gene match. The CDR3 totals 13 residues. The chain's CDR3 is CASSAGGPNEQFF. In nucleotides, the CDR3 is TGTGCCAGCAGTGCGGGAGGGCCCAATGAGCAGTTCTTC.

This clone appeared a few times. The chain carries TRBV9 and TRBJ1-5; tentative D call: TRBD1 (6 bases). The germline V and J ends were trimmed by 0 bases and 15 bases, with 16 bases remaining between them. The CDR3 totals 13 residues. From germline, CDR1 is SGDLS and CDR2 YYNGEE. CDR3 DNA sequence: TGTGCCAGCAGCGTAGGGGTAGTGGGGGACACGCATTTT. Amino acid sequence: CASSVGVVGDTHF. The full variable domain, rest sourced from reference TRBV9 and TRBJ1-5, is DSGVTQTPKHLITATGQRVTLRCSPRSGDLSVYWYQQSLDQGLQFLIQYYNGEERAKGNILERFSAQQFPDLHSELNLSSLELGDSALYFCASSVGVVGDTHFGDGTRLSIL.

This chain uses TRBV11-2 with TRBJ2-5; D gene uncertain. The ends were cut back, 5 bases at V and 1 base at J, with 5 bases in the middle. This CDR3 region has 12 residues. Germline V gene data show CDR1 as SGHAT and CDR2 as FQNNGV. CDR3 sequence (DNA): TGTGCCAGCAGCCCCACCCAAGAGACCCAGTACTTC. The encoded protein is CASSPTQETQYF.

The rearrangement links TRBV4-1 to TRBJ1-5; 10 nucleotides align to TRBD1. In germline, CDR1 is MGHRA, CDR2 YSYEKL. This CDR3 spans 15 amino acids. V was clipped by 4 bases and J by 4 bases; unmatched bases: 4. The chain's CDR3 is CASSPTGGPNQPQHF. Written as DNA, the CDR3 is TGCGCCAGCAGCCCGACAGGGGGCCCTAATCAGCCCCAGCATTTT.

The J gene is TRBJ1-4, the V gene TRBV7-8, with D perhaps TRBD1 (5 bases). CDR1 is SGHVS and CDR2 is FQNEAQ in the germline V gene. The ends were cut back, 3 bases at V and 13 bases at J, with 12 bases in the middle. CDR3 length equals 12 residues. This CDR3 reads CASSFSGRGLFF. The DNA of the CDR3 is TGTGCCAGCAGCTTCTCCGGAAGGGGACTGTTTTTT. Full variable domain (missing parts from reference TRBV7-8 and TRBJ1-4): GAGVSQSPRYKVAKRGQDVALRCDPISGHVSLFWYQQALGQGPEFLTYFQNEAQLDKSGLPSDRFFAERPEGSVSTLKIQRTQQEDSAVYLCASSFSGRGLFFGSGTQLSVL.

A remark on this clone: The identical CDR3 is also encoded by other nucleotide sequences in the sample. The gene calls are TRBV9 and TRBJ1-1, with a weak D call TRBD1 (5 bases). Trimming took 4 bases from V and 5 from J, leaving 15 bases between them. CDR3 length: 14 amino acids. Germline V CDR1 and CDR2: SGDLS, YYNGEE. The CDR3 nucleotides are TGTGCCAGCAGCCCCCGACAGCTAAATACTGAAGCTTTCTTT. This gives the protein CASSPRQLNTEAFF. Supplemented by reference TRBV9 and TRBJ1-1, the full variable domain reads DSGVTQTPKHLITATGQRVTLRCSPRSGDLSVYWYQQSLDQGLQFLIQYYNGEERAKGNILERFSAQQFPDLHSELNLSSLELGDSALYFCASSPRQLNTEAFFGQGTRLTVV.

The chain employs TRBV5-5 and TRBJ1-2, with 10 positions matching TRBD1. Germline assignment: CDR1 SGHKS and CDR2 YYEKEE (reference sequence). The CDR3 spans 15 residues. V lost 3 bases to trimming and J lost 4 bases; unmatched junction nucleotides: 6. This CDR3 is CASSWGTGDTYGYTF. CDR3 DNA: TGTGCCAGCAGCTGGGGGACAGGGGACACCTATGGCTACACCTTC. The full variable domain, its missing parts supplied by reference TRBV5-5 and TRBJ1-2, is DAGVTQSPTHLIKTRGQQVTLRCSPISGHKSVSWYQQVLGQGPQFIFQYYEKEERGRGNFPDRFSARQFPNYSSELNVNALLLGDSALYLCASSWGTGDTYGYTFGSGTRLTVV.

This chain joins TRBV7-3 and TRBJ2-2, with D possibly TRBD1 on 5 matching bases. The length of the CDR3 is 15 residues. With 4 bases removed from V and 3 bases from J, the gap between germline ends came to 12 bases. CDR1 is SGHTA and CDR2 is FQGTGA in the germline V gene. CDR3 amino acids: CASSSAGWDTGELFF. Written as DNA, the CDR3 is TGTGCCAGCAGCTCTGCAGGGTGGGACACCGGGGAGCTGTTTTTT.

The gene calls are TRBV19 and TRBJ1-2; no clear D. Germline V gives CDR1 LNHDA, CDR2 SQIVND (reference sequence). The CDR3 runs to 14 residues. Trimming removed 3 bases from V and 2 bases from J, with 10 bases in between. The CDR3 loop reads CASSIPEVNYGYTF. In DNA, the CDR3 is TGTGCCAGTAGTATCCCTGAAGTCAACTATGGCTACACCTTC. The variable domain in full, with the rest retrieved from reference TRBV19 and TRBJ1-2, is DGGITQSPKYLFRKEGQNVTLSCEQNLNHDAMYWYRQDPGQGLRLIYYSQIVNDFQKGDIAEGYSVSREKKESFPLTVTSAQKNPTAFYLCASSIPEVNYGYTFGSGTRLTVV.

The rearrangement uses TRBV19 and TRBJ1-5; TRBD1 matches at 7 bases. This CDR3 spans 15 amino acids. After removal of 7 bases from V and 4 bases from J, the junction contained 10 bases not matched to a gene. Germline V lookup: CDR1 LNHDA, CDR2 SQIVND (reference sequence). In DNA form, the CDR3 reads TGTGCCAGTACCACCACAGGGGCAAAAAATCAGCCCCAGCATTTT. Amino acid sequence: CASTTTGAKNQPQHF.

The V gene is TRBV9, the J gene TRBJ1-4; D might be TRBD1 (5 bases). Germline CDR1 is SGDLS and CDR2 is YYNGEE. CDR3 length equals 16 residues. Trimming removed 4 bases from V and 8 bases from J, with 21 bases in between. CDR3 amino acids: CASSPRTGPEGEKLFF. Written as DNA, the CDR3 is TGTGCCAGCAGCCCGCGGACGGGGCCTGAGGGAGAAAAACTGTTTTTT.

The chain carries TRBV7-3 and TRBJ1-2; TRBD1 might be the D (5 bases). CDR3 size: 13 residues. V lost 5 bases and J 0 bases, leaving 7 bases between the germline ends. Germline V lookup: CDR1 SGHTA, CDR2 FQGTGA. For the CDR3, the DNA is TGTGCCAGCAGCCGGACATCTAACTATGGCTACACCTTC. It codes for CASSRTSNYGYTF.

J is TRBJ2-1 and V is TRBV9; D is unclear. In germline, CDR1 is SGDLS, CDR2 YYNGEE. Trimming shortened V by 3 bases and J by 5 bases, and 15 bases separated the two germline ends. The CDR3 runs to 15 residues. CDR3 in DNA: TGTGCCAGCAGCGAGCCCTCACAGCTAAACAATGAGCAGTTCTTC. Translated: CASSEPSQLNNEQFF.

The V gene is TRBV5-4, the J gene TRBJ1-1; D gene ambiguous. CDR1 is SGHNT and CDR2 is YYREEE in the germline V gene (reference sequence). The CDR3 length is 14 residues. Deletions cut 4 bases from V and 0 bases from J, with 10 bases between. The CDR3: CASSTSLMNTEAFF. CDR3 coding DNA: TGTGCCAGCAGCACAAGTCTCATGAACACTGAAGCTTTCTTT.

CDR3 sequence: CASRAPRRGNTEAFF. CDR3 sequence (DNA): TGTGCCAGCAGGGCCCCTCGCAGGGGGAACACTGAAGCTTTCTTT. V and J are TRBV28 and TRBJ1-1; D perhaps matches TRBD1 (6 bases). Trimming stripped 6 bases from V and 1 base from J, with 15 bases between. The CDR3 extends over 15 amino acids. Germline V gene sequence: CDR1 MDHEN, CDR2 SYDVKM. The complete variable domain, with remaining parts taken from reference TRBV28 and TRBJ1-1, reads DVKVTQSSRYLVKRTGEKVFLECVQDMDHENMFWYRQDPGLGLRLIYFSYDVKMKEKGDIPEGYSVSREKKERFSLILESASTNQTSMYLCASRAPRRGNTEAFFGQGTRLTVV.

The CDR3 DNA is TGCACCCTGGGGCAGGGTAGTGGCTACACCTTC. Residues: CTLGQGSGYTF. This chain links TRBV20-1 with TRBJ1-2; weak D call: TRBD1 (5 bases). The germline V gene has CDR1 DFQATT and CDR2 SNEGSKA (reference sequence). CDR3 length equals 11 residues.

About this clone: The same CDR3 arises from other DNA sequences in this sample as well. The chain employs TRBV5-1 and TRBJ2-2; 7 nucleotides line up with TRBD1. CDR1 is SGHRS, CDR2 YFSETQ, per germline. Trimming at V came to 4 bases and at J to 5 bases, leaving 5 bases not matched to a gene. The CDR3 sequence is 14 residues long. CDR3: CASSTTGKTGELFF. DNA for the CDR3: TGCGCCAGCAGCACGACAGGGAAAACCGGGGAGCTGTTTTTT.

Of note for this clone: Within the sample, other DNA sequences also encode this same CDR3. The chain employs TRBV5-1 and TRBJ2-5, with 7 bases that match TRBD1. V shed 0 bases, J shed 2 bases, and the junction held 1 base outside the gene matches. This CDR3 comprises 14 residues. Germline V lookup: CDR1 SGHRS, CDR2 YFSETQ. The CDR3 sequence is CASSLEGQQETQYF. The CDR3 DNA reads TGCGCCAGCAGCTTGGAGGGACAGCAAGAGACCCAGTACTTC.

The chain combines TRBV7-8 with TRBJ2-7; no reliable D call. Germline assignment: CDR1 SGHVS and CDR2 FQNEAQ. This CDR3 contains 13 residues. The V end lost 3 bases, the J end lost 7 bases, and 13 bases lay between the germline ends. This CDR3 reads CASSLGSALEQYF. The DNA for the CDR3 is TGTGCCAGCAGCTTGGGGTCTGCGCTGGAGCAGTACTTC.